One sample yielded the 18 T cell receptor beta chains listed below, sequenced in a study of OX40 agonist ivuxolimab in advanced cancers. Clones were read by immunoSEQ multiplex PCR, and TCRdb kept only the in-frame ones, dropping some. The sample yields about 69,000 clones, 75% to 90% seen once. Sequences were derived from CD4+ or CD8+ T cells sorted from blood, sampled in a trial of the OX40 agonist ivuxolimab. The receptors originated from an adult with an advanced solid tumor such as melanoma, head and neck, liver or kidney cancer.

The gene calls are TRBV9 and TRBJ2-1; D gene uncertain. This CDR3 region has 14 residues. V was shortened by 1 base and J by 0 bases, with 5 bases between the two germline ends. In germline, CDR1 is SGDLS, CDR2 YYNGEE. CDR3 in DNA: TGTGCCAGCAGCGTAATGAGCTCCTACAATGAGCAGTTCTTC. Translation: CASSVMSSYNEQFF.

This clone was seen just once. The chain links TRBV12-5 to TRBJ2-3; D gene uncertain. Trimming took 2 bases from V and 0 from J, leaving 0 bases between them. Germline V CDR1 and CDR2: LGHNT, FRNRAP. The CDR3 consists of 12 residues. The CDR3 DNA sequence: TGTGCTAGTGGTTTGAGCACAGATACGCAGTATTTT. Protein product: CASGLSTDTQYF. The full variable domain, completed using reference TRBV12-5 and TRBJ2-3, is DARVTQTPRHKVTEMGQEVTMRCQPILGHNTVFWYRQTMMQGLELLAYFRNRAPLDDSGMPKDRFSAEMPDATLATLKIQPSEPRDSAVYFCASGLSTDTQYFGPGTRLTVL.

The rearrangement links TRBV10-3 to TRBJ1-1, with D possibly matching TRBD1 (5 bases). The germline V gene has CDR1 ENHRY and CDR2 SYGVKD. The length of the CDR3 is 12 residues. Trimming stripped 4 bases from V and 6 bases from J, with 9 bases between. Here the CDR3 DNA reads TGTGCCATCAGTGTAGGGGCTGCTGAAGCTTTCTTT. It specifies CAISVGAAEAFF.

The V call is TRBV28, the J call TRBJ1-1; 9 nucleotides align to TRBD1. The CDR3 totals 16 residues. The germline V gene has CDR1 MDHEN and CDR2 SYDVKM. V lost 5 bases to trimming and J lost 0 bases; unmatched junction nucleotides: 7. CDR3 loop: CASSNGQGPMNTEAFF. The CDR3 bases are TGTGCCAGCAGTAACGGACAGGGGCCAATGAACACTGAAGCTTTCTTT.

This clone was observed a single time. This chain connects TRBV28 to TRBJ2-7; D is undetermined. CDR3 size: 11 residues. The germline V gene has CDR1 MDHEN and CDR2 SYDVKM. The V end was cut by 4 bases, the J end by 3 bases, with 4 bases between. The CDR3 coding sequence is TGTGCCAGCAGTTCATACTACGAGCAGTACTTC. Its protein product is CASSSYYEQYF.

The J gene is TRBJ1-5, the V gene TRBV19, with D possibly being TRBD1 (6 bases). This CDR3 spans 14 amino acids. Germline V lookup: CDR1 LNHDA, CDR2 SQIVND (reference sequence). The V end lost 7 bases, the J end lost 9 bases, and 19 bases lay between the germline ends. Here the CDR3 reads CASTVTGEGGPQHF. DNA for the CDR3: TGTGCCAGTACCGTGACAGGTGAAGGGGGGCCCCAGCATTTT.

The chain carries TRBV7-2 and TRBJ2-1; TRBD2 aligns across 8 bases. The V segment lost 5 bases and the J segment 8 bases; nucleotides outside the gene matches: 17. The CDR3 runs to 17 residues. The germline gives CDR1 SGHTA, CDR2 FQGNSA. In DNA form, the CDR3 reads TGTGCCAGCAGCCTGGGGGCCCTAGCGGGTGCGAGCCATGAGCAGTTCTTC. Encoded protein: CASSLGALAGASHEQFF.

The rearrangement joins TRBV28 to TRBJ1-2; D is unresolved. The germline V and J ends were trimmed by 6 bases and 1 base, with 15 bases remaining between them. In germline, CDR1 is MDHEN, CDR2 SYDVKM. The CDR3 length is 15 residues. For the CDR3, the DNA is TGTGCCAGCAGCCCGCGACGGACCTTTAACTATGGCTACACCTTC. Its protein is CASSPRRTFNYGYTF.

In this sample, this clone is medium-sized. The rearrangement links TRBV19 to TRBJ1-1; 8 nucleotides match TRBD1. Germline V gene sequence: CDR1 LNHDA, CDR2 SQIVND (reference sequence). The CDR3 totals 12 residues. V lost 7 bases and J lost 6; bases outside the gene matches: 4. CDR3 sequence (DNA): TGTGCCAGTACCCCAGGGGGCTCTGAAGCTTTCTTT. This sequence encodes CASTPGGSEAFF.

The sample holds one count of this clone. The chain recombines TRBV5-1 with TRBJ2-5; maybe TRBD1 (5 bases). The CDR3 has 16 amino acids. Looked up from germline, CDR1 is SGHRS and CDR2 is YFSETQ. The ends were cut back, 4 bases at V and 0 bases at J, with 16 bases in the middle. The CDR3 coding sequence is TGCGCCAGCAGCGGTCGGTCAGGGCCTTACCAAGAGACCCAGTACTTC. Protein: CASSGRSGPYQETQYF.

The V gene is TRBV30, the J gene TRBJ2-4, with D unresolved. This CDR3 has 14 residues. Germline-derived CDR1 and CDR2 are GTSNPN and SVGIG (reference sequence). V was clipped by 5 bases and J by 0 bases, with 11 bases between them. The CDR3 DNA is TGTGCCTGGGGTGGAGCTCTAGCCAAAAACATTCAGTACTTC. It is translated as CAWGGALAKNIQYF.

A few counts support this clone. V gene TRBV28 combines with J gene TRBJ1-5; tentative D call: TRBD1 (6 bases). This CDR3 has 12 residues. The germline V and J ends were trimmed by 8 bases and 4 bases, with 9 bases remaining between them. CDR1 is MDHEN and CDR2 is SYDVKM in the germline V gene. Written as DNA, the CDR3 is TGTGCCAGCCTAAGGGGGAATCAGCCCCAGCATTTT. Its protein product is CASLRGNQPQHF.

The V call is TRBV7-9, the J call TRBJ1-1, with 7 bases matching TRBD1. Germline V gene sequence: CDR1 SEHNR, CDR2 FQNEAQ (reference sequence). The V and J ends lost 5 bases and 5 bases, in that order; junction bases with no gene match: 8. CDR3 length equals 14 residues. The CDR3 DNA is TGTGCCAGCAGCCGTAGACAGGGAGGGACTGAAGCTTTCTTT. Translating it yields CASSRRQGGTEAFF.

The CDR3 sequence: CASSLAALAGGTDTQYF. The CDR3 region has the DNA TGCGCCAGCAGCTTGGCTGCCCTAGCGGGGGGCACAGATACGCAGTATTTT. V is TRBV5-1 and J is TRBJ2-3; 10 bases are a match to TRBD2. In germline, CDR1 is SGHRS, CDR2 YFSETQ. The length of the CDR3 is 17 residues. V was pared by 0 bases and J by 1 base, with 5 bases of the junction left unmatched.

This clone came up once. V is TRBV18 and J is TRBJ2-3, with a weak D call TRBD2 (6 bases). Per germline, CDR1 KGHSH and CDR2 LQKENI. Trimming took off 5 bases at V and 0 bases at J, with 12 bases between the two ends. The CDR3 is 15 residues long. The CDR3 coding sequence is TGTGCCAGCTCAACTAGGCGGGAAAGCACAGATACGCAGTATTTT. This sequence encodes CASSTRRESTDTQYF.

The chain employs TRBV30 and TRBJ2-7; D remains ambiguous. This CDR3 has 13 amino acids. Trimming removed 2 bases at V and 2 bases at J, with 10 bases between. Germline loops: CDR1 GTSNPN, CDR2 SVGIG (reference sequence). The CDR3 protein is CAWSTQVAYEQYF. In DNA form, the CDR3 reads TGTGCCTGGAGTACTCAGGTAGCCTACGAGCAGTACTTC.

The V call is TRBV7-3, the J call TRBJ2-2; 8 bases line up with TRBD2. Germline V lookup: CDR1 SGHTA, CDR2 FQGTGA. The V and J ends lost 1 base and 7 bases, in that order; junction bases with no gene match: 8. The CDR3 has 16 amino acids. The CDR3 DNA reads as TGTGCCAGCAGCTTAAGTGGGACTAGTTCCTTCGGGGAGCTGTTTTTT. Translation: CASSLSGTSSFGELFF. Drawing the rest from reference TRBV7-3 and TRBJ2-2, the complete variable domain is GAGVSQTPSNKVTEKGKYVELRCDPISGHTALYWYRQSLGQGPEFLIYFQGTGAADDSGLPNDRFFAVRPEGSVSTLKIQRTERGDSAVYLCASSLSGTSSFGELFFGEGSRLTVL.

The genes are TRBV9 and TRBJ1-4; TRBD1 matches at 7 bases. Per germline, CDR1 SGDLS and CDR2 YYNGEE. Unmatched junction bases numbered 2, after V lost 3 bases and J lost 0 bases. This CDR3 is 15 amino acids long. CDR3 sequence reads: CASSETGTTNEKLFF. The CDR3 nucleotides are TGTGCCAGCAGCGAGACAGGGACAACTAATGAAAAACTGTTTTTT. The whole variable domain, remainder taken from reference TRBV9 and TRBJ1-4, is DSGVTQTPKHLITATGQRVTLRCSPRSGDLSVYWYQQSLDQGLQFLIQYYNGEERAKGNILERFSAQQFPDLHSELNLSSLELGDSALYFCASSETGTTNEKLFFGSGTQLSVL.